This T cell receptor (beta chain) appears in the sequencing data of a study of T-cell memory formation after mild COVID-19. The study's findings and limits: Most CD4+ clones that shrank were in CM and EM, while CD8+ ones turned up in EMRA.

TCRdb ran MiXCR on the 5' RACE reads and lists one entry per CDR3 protein. The sample consists of hundreds of thousands of distinct CDR3 sequences, around 27% of them appearing once. Germline V gives CDR1 MNHNY, CDR2 SVGAGI (reference sequence). Trimming shortened V by 0 bases and J by 4 bases, and 6 bases separated the two germline ends. This CDR3 spans 13 amino acids. Comment on this clonotype: Its antigen is undetermined.

The sample was PBMCs or a T cell subset sorted from them (not recorded which). This chain uses TRBV6-6 with TRBJ1-1; D unresolved. The clonotype was recovered from an adult woman who had mild COVID-19 (a few samples of this study predate the infection). Cell type and time point are not known. CDR3 sequence reads: CASSYSIFTEAFF. For the CDR3, the DNA is TGTGCCAGCAGTTACTCGATTTTCACTGAAGCTTTCTTT.